This T cell receptor beta chain was sequenced in a study of beta chain features in type 1 diabetes. Study summary: Summed over all samples, the examined sorted cells came to 100 million to 130 million.

Whole-study findings and limits: Researchers caution that PCR might favor shorter templates, equally among patients and controls. Within each of all four CD4+ subsets, Type 1 diabetes patients had TCRB CDR3s that were moderately but significantly shorter. Any role of HLA type in TCRB rearrangement remained unresolved here.

Naive, central memory, regulatory and stem cell-like memory cells within the CD4+ compartment were sorted using CD45RO/CCR7/CD25/CD127/CD95/CD27. Trimming at V came to 1 base and at J to 6 bases, leaving 18 bases not matched to a gene. This CDR3 contains 18 residues. The germline gives CDR1 GTSNPN, CDR2 SVGIG (reference sequence). The entirety of the isolated RNA underwent reverse transcription, so expressed TCRB transcripts were sequenced. Generated by immunoSEQ multiplex PCR, the TCRdb table keeps only in-frame clones and is missing some. The sample records 300,000 to 400,000 clones, roughly a tenth being singletons. This clone was seen repeatedly, ten times or more. Its specificity is unknown.

This TCR was recovered from a man aged 25-45 years with type 1 diabetes. Sequencing was performed on central memory CD4+ T cells from blood. V is TRBV30 and J is TRBJ1-5, with TRBD1 identical over 7 bases. As DNA, the CDR3 is TGTGCCTGGAGTGCCCAGATCCCGACACAGGGGCCGGGTCAGCCCCAGCATTTT. As protein: CAWSAQIPTQGPGQPQHF.